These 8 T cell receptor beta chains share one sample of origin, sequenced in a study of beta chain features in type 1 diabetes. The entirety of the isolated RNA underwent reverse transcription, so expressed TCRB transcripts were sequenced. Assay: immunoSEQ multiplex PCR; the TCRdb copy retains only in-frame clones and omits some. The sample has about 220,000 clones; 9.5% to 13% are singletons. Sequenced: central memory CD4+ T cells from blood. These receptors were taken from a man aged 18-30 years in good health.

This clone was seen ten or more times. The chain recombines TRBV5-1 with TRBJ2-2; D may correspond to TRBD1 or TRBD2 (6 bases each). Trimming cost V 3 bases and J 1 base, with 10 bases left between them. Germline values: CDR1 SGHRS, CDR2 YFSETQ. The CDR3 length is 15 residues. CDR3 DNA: TGCGCCAGCAGCTGGGGGGCCGAGAACACCGGGGAGCTGTTTTTT. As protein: CASSWGAENTGELFF.

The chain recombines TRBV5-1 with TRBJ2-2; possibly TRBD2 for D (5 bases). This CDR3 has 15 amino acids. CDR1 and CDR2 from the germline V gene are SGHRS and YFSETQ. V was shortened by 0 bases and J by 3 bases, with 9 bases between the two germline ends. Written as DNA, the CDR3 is TGCGCCAGCAGCTTGGGTGCTAGCTACACCGGGGAGCTGTTTTTT. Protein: CASSLGASYTGELFF.

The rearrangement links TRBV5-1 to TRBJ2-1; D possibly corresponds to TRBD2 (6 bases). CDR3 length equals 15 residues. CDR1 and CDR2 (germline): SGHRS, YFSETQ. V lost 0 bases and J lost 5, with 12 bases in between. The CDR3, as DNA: TGCGCCAGCAGCTTGGGCCAGGGAGGTGACAATGAGCAGTTCTTC. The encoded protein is CASSLGQGGDNEQFF.

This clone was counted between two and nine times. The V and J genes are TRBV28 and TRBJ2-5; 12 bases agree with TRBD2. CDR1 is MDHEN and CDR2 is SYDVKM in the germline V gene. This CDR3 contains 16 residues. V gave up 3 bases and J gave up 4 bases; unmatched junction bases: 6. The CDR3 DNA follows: TGTGCCAGCAGTTTGAGAACTAGCGGGAGGCGAGAGACCCAGTACTTC. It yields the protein CASSLRTSGRRETQYF.

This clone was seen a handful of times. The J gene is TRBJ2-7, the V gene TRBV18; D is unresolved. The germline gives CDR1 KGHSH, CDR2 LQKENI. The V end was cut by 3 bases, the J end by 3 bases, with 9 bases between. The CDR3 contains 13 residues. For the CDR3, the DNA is TGTGCCAGCTCACCTGCTGGTCTCTACGAGCAGTACTTC. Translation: CASSPAGLYEQYF.

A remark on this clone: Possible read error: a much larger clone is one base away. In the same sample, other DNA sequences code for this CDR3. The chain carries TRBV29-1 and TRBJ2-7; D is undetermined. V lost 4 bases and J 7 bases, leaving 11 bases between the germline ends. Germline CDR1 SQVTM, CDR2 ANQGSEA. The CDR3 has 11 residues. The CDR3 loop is CSVGVGREQYF. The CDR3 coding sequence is TGCAGCGTTGGGGTGGGTCGGGAGCAGTACTTC.

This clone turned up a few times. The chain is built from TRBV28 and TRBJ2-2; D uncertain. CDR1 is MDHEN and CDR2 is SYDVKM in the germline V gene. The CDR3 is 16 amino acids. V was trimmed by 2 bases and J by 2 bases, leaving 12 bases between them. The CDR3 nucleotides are TGTGCCAGCAGTTTACCCCCGCGCCCAAACACCGGGGAGCTGTTTTTT. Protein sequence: CASSLPPRPNTGELFF.

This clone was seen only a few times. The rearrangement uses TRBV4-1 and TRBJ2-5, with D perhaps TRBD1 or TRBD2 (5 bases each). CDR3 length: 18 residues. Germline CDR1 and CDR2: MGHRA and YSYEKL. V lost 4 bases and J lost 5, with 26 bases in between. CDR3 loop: CASSLPLVGKMGEETQYF. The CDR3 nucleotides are TGCGCCAGCAGCCTTCCATTAGTCGGGAAGATGGGGGAGGAGACCCAGTACTTC.